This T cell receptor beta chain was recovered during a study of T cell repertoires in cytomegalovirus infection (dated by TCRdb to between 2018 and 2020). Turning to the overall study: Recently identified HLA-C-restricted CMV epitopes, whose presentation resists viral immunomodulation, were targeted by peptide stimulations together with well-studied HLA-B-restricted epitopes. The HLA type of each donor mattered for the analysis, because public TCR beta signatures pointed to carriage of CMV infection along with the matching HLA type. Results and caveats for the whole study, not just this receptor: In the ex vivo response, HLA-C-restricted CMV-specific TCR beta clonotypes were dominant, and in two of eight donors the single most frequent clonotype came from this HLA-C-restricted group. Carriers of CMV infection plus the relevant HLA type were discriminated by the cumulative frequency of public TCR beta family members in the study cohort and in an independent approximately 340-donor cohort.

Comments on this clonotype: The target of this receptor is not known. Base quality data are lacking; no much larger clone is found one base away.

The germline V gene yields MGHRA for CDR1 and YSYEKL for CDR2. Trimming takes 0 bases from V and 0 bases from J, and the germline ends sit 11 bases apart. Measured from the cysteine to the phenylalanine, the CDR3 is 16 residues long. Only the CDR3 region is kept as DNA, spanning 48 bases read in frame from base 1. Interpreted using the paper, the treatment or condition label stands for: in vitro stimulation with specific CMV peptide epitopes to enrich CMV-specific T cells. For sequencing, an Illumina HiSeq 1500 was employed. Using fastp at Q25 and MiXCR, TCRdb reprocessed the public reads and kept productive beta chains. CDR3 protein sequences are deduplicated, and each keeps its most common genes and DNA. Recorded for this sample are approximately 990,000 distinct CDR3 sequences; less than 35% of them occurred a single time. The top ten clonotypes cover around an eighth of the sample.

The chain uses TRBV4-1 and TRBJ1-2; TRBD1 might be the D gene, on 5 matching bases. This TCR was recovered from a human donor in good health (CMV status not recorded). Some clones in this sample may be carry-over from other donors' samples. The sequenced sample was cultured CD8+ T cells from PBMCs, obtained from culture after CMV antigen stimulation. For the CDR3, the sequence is CASSQEDRPSNYGYTF. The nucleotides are TGCGCCAGCAGCCAAGAAGACAGACCTTCTAACTATGGCTACACCTTC.